This T cell receptor beta chain derives from a study of T cell repertoires in cytomegalovirus infection. For the study at large: It was the public TCR beta signatures that indicated both CMV infection and matching HLA type.

The J segment lost 0 bases and the V segment lost 6 bases, leaving 3 bases of the junction unmatched. Germline values: CDR1 LNHDA, CDR2 SQIVND (reference sequence). The CDR3 is 16 amino acids. A few counts support this clonotype. TCRdb itself ran the reads through MiXCR, one entry per CDR3 protein. The sample has approximately 500,000 distinct CDR3 sequences, around a quarter seen once. This TCR was recovered from a human donor in good health (CMV status not recorded). Some clones in this sample may be carry-over from other donors' samples. This chain joins TRBV19 and TRBJ2-6; TRBD1 matches 9 bases. Source material: PBMCs. The CDR3 reads CASRGQGSSGANVLTF. The CDR3 DNA reads as TGTGCCAGTAGGGGACAGGGCTCCTCTGGGGCCAACGTCCTGACTTTC.